This T cell receptor (beta chain) is from a study of blood T cell repertoires in COVID-19. As for the study in general: The United States, Italy and Spain were the sources of the acute and convalescent COVID-19 samples. T cells, B-cell-depleted T cells, or PBMCs provided the cDNA or gDNA that served as material.

In the study's own analysis: It was from reference gene primer amplification that nucleated cell counts were estimated. Sequenced by immunoSEQ multiplex PCR; TCRdb stores in-frame clones only, minus some. From that table come the V and J calls and clone size; the DNA was used to work out D and trimming. The sample carries 200,000 to 300,000 clones, roughly 89% recorded once. This receptor was identified in a woman aged 40 to 50 who had recovered from COVID-19. The sequenced material came from peripheral blood.

CDR3 residues: CASSSGVGARDNSPLHF. CDR3 sequence (DNA): TGCGCCAGCAGCTCGGGGGTAGGGGCCAGGGATAATTCACCCCTCCACTTT. The chain has TRBV5-1 and TRBJ1-6; possible D gene TRBD1, 5 bases. Trimming removed 3 bases from V and 5 bases from J, with 18 bases in between. Germline CDR1 reads SGHRS; CDR2 reads YFSETQ. The CDR3 loop spans 17 amino acids.